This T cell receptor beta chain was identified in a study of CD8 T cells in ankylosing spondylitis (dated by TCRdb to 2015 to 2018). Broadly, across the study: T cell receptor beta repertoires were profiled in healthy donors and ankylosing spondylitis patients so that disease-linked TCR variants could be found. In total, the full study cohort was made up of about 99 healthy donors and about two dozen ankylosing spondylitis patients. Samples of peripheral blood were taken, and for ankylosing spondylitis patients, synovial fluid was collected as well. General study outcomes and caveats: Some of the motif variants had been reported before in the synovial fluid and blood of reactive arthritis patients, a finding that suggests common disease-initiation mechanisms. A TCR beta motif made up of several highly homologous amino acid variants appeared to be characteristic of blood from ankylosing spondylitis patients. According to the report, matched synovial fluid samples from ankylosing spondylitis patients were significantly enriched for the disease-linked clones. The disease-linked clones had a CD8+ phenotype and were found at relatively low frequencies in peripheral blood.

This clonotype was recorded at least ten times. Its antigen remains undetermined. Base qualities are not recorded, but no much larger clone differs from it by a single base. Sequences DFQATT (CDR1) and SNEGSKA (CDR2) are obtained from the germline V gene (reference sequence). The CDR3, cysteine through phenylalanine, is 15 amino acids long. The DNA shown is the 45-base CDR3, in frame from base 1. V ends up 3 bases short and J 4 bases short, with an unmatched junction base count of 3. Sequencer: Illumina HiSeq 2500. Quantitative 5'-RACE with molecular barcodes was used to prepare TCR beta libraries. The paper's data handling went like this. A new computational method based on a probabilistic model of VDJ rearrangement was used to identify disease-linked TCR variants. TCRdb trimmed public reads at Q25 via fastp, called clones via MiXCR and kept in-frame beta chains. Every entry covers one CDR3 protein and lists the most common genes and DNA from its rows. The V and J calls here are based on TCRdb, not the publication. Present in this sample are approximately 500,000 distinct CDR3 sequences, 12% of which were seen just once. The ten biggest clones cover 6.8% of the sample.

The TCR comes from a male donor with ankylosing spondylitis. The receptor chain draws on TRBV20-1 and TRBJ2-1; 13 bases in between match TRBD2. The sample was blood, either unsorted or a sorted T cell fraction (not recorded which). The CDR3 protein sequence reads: CSASPGLAGYNEQFF. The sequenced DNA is TGCAGTGCTAGCCCGGGACTAGCGGGATACAATGAGCAGTTCTTC.